This entry lists 19 T cell receptor beta chains sequenced from one sample in a study of early T cells in non-severe SARS-CoV-2 infection. TCRdb re-called the 5' RACE reads with MiXCR, one entry per CDR3 protein. Among about 46,000 distinct CDR3 sequences listed, less than 6.5% were seen once. Material: whole blood, obtained at baseline. These receptors were obtained from an adult who was a healthcare worker with PCR-confirmed SARS-CoV-2 infection or an uninfected control (not recorded which).

This clonotype was counted ten times or more. The chain employs TRBV7-3 and TRBJ2-1, with TRBD2 identical over 7 bases. Germline values: CDR1 SGHTA, CDR2 FQGTGA. This CDR3 spans 15 amino acids. J gave up 0 bases and V 1 base, and 0 bases lay outside the gene matches. This chain's CDR3 is CASSLSGSSYNEQFF. CDR3 bases: TGTGCCAGCAGCTTAAGCGGGAGCTCCTACAATGAGCAGTTCTTC.

This clonotype appeared many times. The J gene is TRBJ2-3, the V gene TRBV11-2; D is ambiguous. Germline values: CDR1 SGHAT, CDR2 FQNNGV. The ends were cut back, 5 bases at V and 5 bases at J, with 20 bases in the middle. The CDR3 extends over 16 amino acids. CDR3 residues: CASSPTIGVGKDTQYF. CDR3 in DNA: TGTGCCAGCAGCCCCACTATCGGAGTGGGGAAAGATACGCAGTATTTT.

The table lists this clonotype with many counts. The genes are TRBV29-1 and TRBJ2-1; D uncertain. The CDR3 has 11 residues. Trimming took 6 bases from V and 7 from J, leaving 10 bases between them. Germline V CDR1 and CDR2: SQVTM, ANQGSEA. In nucleotides, the CDR3 is TGCAGCGTCGCCAACTGGAATGAGCAGTTCTTC. This translates into CSVANWNEQFF.

This clonotype was seen repeatedly, ten times or more. The chain carries TRBV5-6 and TRBJ2-2, with 9 bases identical to TRBD2. The CDR3 has 16 amino acids. CDR1 and CDR2 (germline): SGHDT, YYEEEE. Trimming at V came to 4 bases and at J to 0 bases, leaving 4 bases not matched to a gene. Here the CDR3 DNA reads TGTGCCAGCAGCCCCCCTAGCGGGGCGAACACCGGGGAGCTGTTTTTT. Translated: CASSPPSGANTGELFF. The entire variable domain, with the rest obtained from reference TRBV5-6 and TRBJ2-2, is as follows: DAGVTQSPTHLIKTRGQQVTLRCSPKSGHDTVSWYQQALGQGPQFIFQYYEEEERQRGNFPDRFSGHQFPNYSSELNVNALLLGDSALYLCASSPPSGANTGELFFGEGSRLTVL.

This clonotype was recorded many times. The rearrangement joins TRBV18 to TRBJ1-5; D is unresolved. Germline V gives CDR1 KGHSH, CDR2 LQKENI. This CDR3 comprises 15 residues. V lost 3 bases and J 0 bases, leaving 9 bases between the germline ends. The CDR3 loop is CASSPGKDSNQPQHF. The CDR3 bases are TGTGCCAGCTCACCTGGAAAGGATAGCAATCAGCCCCAGCATTTT.

This chain joins TRBV6-1 and TRBJ2-3; possibly TRBD1 or TRBD2 for D (5 bases each). The CDR3 is made up of 14 amino acids. V gave up 4 bases and J gave up 0 bases, with 8 bases separating them. Germline values: CDR1 MNHNS, CDR2 SASEGT. The DNA of the CDR3 is TGTGCCAGCAGTGTTTGGGACAGCACAGATACGCAGTATTTT. Translated, it gives CASSVWDSTDTQYF.

This clonotype was seen repeatedly, ten times or more. V gene TRBV12-3 or TRBV12-4 combines with J gene TRBJ2-1; 9 nucleotides match TRBD2. The CDR3 length is 15 residues. V gave up 5 bases and J gave up 7 bases; unmatched junction bases: 9. CDR3 bases: TGTGCCAGCAGTCATGAGCCTAGCGGGACGAATGAGCAGTTCTTC. Protein: CASSHEPSGTNEQFF.

This clonotype has a count of ten or more. This chain connects TRBV6-5 to TRBJ2-7; D is ambiguous. Germline V gives CDR1 MNHEY, CDR2 SVGAGI. The CDR3 consists of 10 residues. The V end lost 5 bases, the J end lost 2 bases, and 1 base lay between the germline ends. CDR3 sequence (DNA): TGTGCCAGCAGTGCCTACGAGCAGTACTTC. Its translation: CASSAYEQYF.

In this sample, this clonotype turned up many times. The rearrangement joins TRBV6-4 to TRBJ2-3; the D gene is possibly TRBD2 (6 bases). V shed 4 bases and J shed 2 bases, with 7 bases lying between them. Germline CDR1 and CDR2: MRHNA and SNTAGT. The CDR3 is made up of 13 amino acids. CDR3 residues: CASSAGATDTQYF. Here the CDR3 DNA reads TGTGCCAGCAGTGCGGGAGCCACAGATACGCAGTATTTT.

The chain employs TRBV29-1 and TRBJ2-7; D uncertain. Between the trimmed V and J ends, which lost 4 bases and 3 bases, there was a span of 10 bases. The CDR3 consists of 12 residues. CDR1 and CDR2 from the germline V gene are SQVTM and ANQGSEA. CDR3 region: CSVGNSFYEQYF. Written as DNA, the CDR3 is TGCAGCGTTGGGAACAGCTTCTACGAGCAGTACTTC.

The V and J genes are TRBV7-9 and TRBJ2-1; 7 positions match TRBD2. Germline trimming cut 3 bases from V and 4 bases from J; bases unmatched to any gene: 6. This CDR3 has 15 amino acids. Germline V gives CDR1 SEHNR, CDR2 FQNEAQ (reference sequence). CDR3 in amino acids: CASSLGREEYNEQFF. The DNA for the CDR3 is TGTGCCAGCAGCTTGGGACGGGAGGAATACAATGAGCAGTTCTTC.

A word on this clonotype: A clone one base away is much larger, so this may be a read error. The gene calls are TRBV7-9 and TRBJ2-2; D might be TRBD2 (6 bases). The CDR3 contains 15 residues. Germline CDR1 is SEHNR and CDR2 is FQNEAQ (reference sequence). The CDR3 is CVSSFGPGETGELFF. CDR3 in DNA: TGTGTCAGCAGCTTCGGACCGGGGGAGACCGGGGAGCTGTTTTTT.

This clonotype has a count of ten or more. The chain joins TRBV20-1 to TRBJ2-1; 14 bases match TRBD2. CDR3 length equals 21 residues. CDR1 and CDR2 from the germline V gene are DFQATT and SNEGSKA (reference sequence). V dropped 0 bases and J dropped 4; count of bases not matched to a gene: 17. Here the CDR3 reads CSARDRAGTSGRRGTYNEQFF. The CDR3 DNA follows: TGCAGTGCTAGAGATAGGGCCGGGACTAGCGGGAGAAGGGGAACGTACAATGAGCAGTTCTTC.

This clonotype was picked up many times. V is TRBV29-1 and J is TRBJ2-5; D not certain. In germline, CDR1 is SQVTM, CDR2 ANQGSEA. This CDR3 is built from 15 residues. Trimming left V 7 bases short and J 4 bases short, with 22 bases between. The CDR3 DNA is TGCAGCGCCCTCCCCCCGGGTCGTTGGGGAGAGACCCAGTACTTC. Protein product: CSALPPGRWGETQYF.

In its sample, this clonotype was seen many times. The chain has TRBV3-1 and TRBJ2-5; unclear D gene. Germline CDR1 reads LGHDT; CDR2 reads YNNKEL (reference sequence). Trimming took 0 bases from V and 5 from J, leaving 1 base between them. This CDR3 comprises 11 residues. The CDR3: CASSQDETQYF. The CDR3 DNA reads TGTGCCAGCAGCCAAGACGAGACCCAGTACTTC.

Only a few counts were recorded for this clonotype. CDR3 residues: CASSGTAGTNTGELFF. CDR3 DNA: TGTGCCAGCTCAGGGACAGCGGGTACGAACACCGGGGAGCTGTTTTTT. The J gene is TRBJ2-2, the V gene TRBV18; a weak D match, TRBD1 (7 bases). The CDR3 extends over 16 amino acids. The germline V gene has CDR1 KGHSH and CDR2 LQKENI. V was shortened by 5 bases and J by 0 bases, with 13 bases between the two germline ends.

This clonotype was seen ten or more times. This rearrangement joins TRBV7-9 to TRBJ2-5; no reliable D call. CDR1 and CDR2 from the germline V gene are SEHNR and FQNEAQ (reference sequence). This CDR3 is built from 14 residues. Trimming took off 5 bases at V and 1 base at J, with 11 bases between the two ends. The CDR3 DNA follows: TGTGCCAGCAGCCTGGAGAACAGCCAAGAGACCCAGTACTTC. It codes for CASSLENSQETQYF.

Sample share makes this clonotype medium-sized (0.01 to 0.1%). The rearrangement links TRBV12-3 or TRBV12-4 to TRBJ1-3; D is uncertain. Trimming removed 6 bases from V and 4 bases from J, with 22 bases in between. The CDR3 consists of 17 residues. CDR3 protein: CASSPWVGAPAGNTIYF. In nucleotides, the CDR3 is TGTGCCAGCAGCCCCTGGGTCGGAGCGCCAGCAGGAAACACCATATATTTT.

This clonotype is medium-sized within its sample. The V gene is TRBV7-8, the J gene TRBJ2-1; D is undetermined. V dropped 1 base and J dropped 4 bases, with 11 bases sitting between them. Germline V lookup: CDR1 SGHVS, CDR2 FQNEAQ. The CDR3 is 15 residues long. The CDR3 loop is CASSLGATSYNEQFF. CDR3 DNA sequence: TGTGCCAGCAGCTTAGGGGCAACGTCATACAATGAGCAGTTCTTC.